Included here is one T cell receptor beta chain sequence, with context. Its antigen is still unknown. Use of 60 Vbeta and 13 Jbeta primers characterized the PCR. Assay: immunoSEQ multiplex PCR; the TCRdb copy retains only in-frame clones and omits some. Across more than 85,000 clones, the top ten clones capture just over 5.5% of the sample. The data derive from a study of cytomegalovirus exposure and HLA in healthy donors. Study-wide results and limits: About 87% or about 30% of the time was how often most TCR beta V segments were productive, according to an earlier analysis. V- and J-gene trimming in TCR beta was tied to a missense DCLRE1C variant by an analysis performed later. The CMV antigen specificity of a few CMV-associated chains was confirmed through in vitro analysis.

V was shortened by 5 bases and J by 3 bases, with 10 bases between the two germline ends. The CDR3 contains 13 residues. Germline V lookup: CDR1 SGHTA, CDR2 FQGNSA. The TCR sequence derives from a girl aged 10 to 17 in good health and CMV-seropositive. The rearrangement joins TRBV7-2 to TRBJ1-1; TRBD1 is a possible D gene (6 bases). Sequencing input: PBMCs. The CDR3 bases are TGTGCCAGCAGCAAAACAGGGTACACTGAAGCTTTCTTT. Translation gives CASSKTGYTEAFF.